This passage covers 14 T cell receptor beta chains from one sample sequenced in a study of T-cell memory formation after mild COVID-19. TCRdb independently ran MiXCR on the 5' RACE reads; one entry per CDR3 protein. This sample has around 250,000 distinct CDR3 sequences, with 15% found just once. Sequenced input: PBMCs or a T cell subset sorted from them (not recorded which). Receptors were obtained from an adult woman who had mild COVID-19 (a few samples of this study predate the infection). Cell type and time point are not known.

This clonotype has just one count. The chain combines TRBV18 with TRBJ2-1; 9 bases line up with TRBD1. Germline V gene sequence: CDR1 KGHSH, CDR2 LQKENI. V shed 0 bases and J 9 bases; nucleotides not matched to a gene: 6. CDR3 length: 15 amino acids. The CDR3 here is CASSPPGQGIGEQFF. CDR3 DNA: TGTGCCAGCTCACCACCTGGACAGGGGATCGGTGAGCAGTTCTTC.

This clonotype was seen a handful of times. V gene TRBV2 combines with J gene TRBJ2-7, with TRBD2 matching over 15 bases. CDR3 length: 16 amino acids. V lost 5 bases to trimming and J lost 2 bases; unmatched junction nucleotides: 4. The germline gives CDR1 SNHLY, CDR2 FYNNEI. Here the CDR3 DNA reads TGTGCCAGCAGTAGGGGACTAGCGGGGGGTCCCTACGAGCAGTACTTC. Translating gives CASSRGLAGGPYEQYF. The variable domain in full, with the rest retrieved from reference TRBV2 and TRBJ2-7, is EPEVTQTPSHQVTQMGQEVILRCVPISNHLYFYWYRQILGQKVEFLVSFYNNEISEKSEIFDDQFSVERPDGSNFTLKIRSTKLEDSAMYFCASSRGLAGGPYEQYFGPGTRLTVT.

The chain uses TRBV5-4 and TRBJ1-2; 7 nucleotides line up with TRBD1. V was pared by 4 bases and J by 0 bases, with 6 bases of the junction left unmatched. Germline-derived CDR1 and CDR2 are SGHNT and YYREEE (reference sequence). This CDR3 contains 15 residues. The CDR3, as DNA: TGTGCCAGCAGCCGACAGGGAAGATCTAACTATGGCTACACCTTC. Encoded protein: CASSRQGRSNYGYTF.

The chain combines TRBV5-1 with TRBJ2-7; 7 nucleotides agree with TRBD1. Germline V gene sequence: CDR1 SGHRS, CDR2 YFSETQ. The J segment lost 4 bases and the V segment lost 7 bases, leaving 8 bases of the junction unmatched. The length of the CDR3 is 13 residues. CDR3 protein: CASGGQAGYEQYF. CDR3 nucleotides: TGCGCCAGCGGCGGACAGGCCGGATACGAGCAGTACTTC.

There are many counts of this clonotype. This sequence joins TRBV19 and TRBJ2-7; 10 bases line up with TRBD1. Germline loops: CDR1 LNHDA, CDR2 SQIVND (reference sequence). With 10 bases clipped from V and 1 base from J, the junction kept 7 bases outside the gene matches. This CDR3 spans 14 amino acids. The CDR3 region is CATQPGQGSYEQYF. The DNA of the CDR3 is TGTGCCACCCAACCGGGACAGGGGTCCTACGAGCAGTACTTC.

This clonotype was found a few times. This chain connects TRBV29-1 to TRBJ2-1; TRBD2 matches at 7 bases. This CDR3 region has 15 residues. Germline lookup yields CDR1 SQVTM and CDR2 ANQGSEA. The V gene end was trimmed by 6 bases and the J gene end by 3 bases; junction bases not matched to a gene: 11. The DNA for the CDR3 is TGCAGCGTCGGGATAGGAGCTAGCGGCTACAATGAGCAGTTCTTC. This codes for CSVGIGASGYNEQFF.

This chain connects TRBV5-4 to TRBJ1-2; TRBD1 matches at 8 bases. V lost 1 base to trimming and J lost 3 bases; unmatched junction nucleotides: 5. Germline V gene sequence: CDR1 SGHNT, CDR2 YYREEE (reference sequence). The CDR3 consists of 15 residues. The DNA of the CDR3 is TGTGCCAGCAGCTTGACGCAGGGGGCCTACTATGGCTACACCTTC. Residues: CASSLTQGAYYGYTF.

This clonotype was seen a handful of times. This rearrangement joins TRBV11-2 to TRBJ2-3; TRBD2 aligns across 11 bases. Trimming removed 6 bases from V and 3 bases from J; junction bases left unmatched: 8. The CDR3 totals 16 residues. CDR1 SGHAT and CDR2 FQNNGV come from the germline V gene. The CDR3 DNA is TGTGCCAGCAGTCCACTAGCGGGAGTTGGAACAGATACGCAGTATTTT. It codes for CASSPLAGVGTDTQYF.

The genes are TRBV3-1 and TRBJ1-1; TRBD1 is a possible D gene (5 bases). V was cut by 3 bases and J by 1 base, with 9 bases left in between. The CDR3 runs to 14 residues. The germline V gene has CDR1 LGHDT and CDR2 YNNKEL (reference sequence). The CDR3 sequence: CASSHGDGNTEAFF. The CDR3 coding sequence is TGTGCCAGCAGCCACGGGGACGGGAACACTGAAGCTTTCTTT.

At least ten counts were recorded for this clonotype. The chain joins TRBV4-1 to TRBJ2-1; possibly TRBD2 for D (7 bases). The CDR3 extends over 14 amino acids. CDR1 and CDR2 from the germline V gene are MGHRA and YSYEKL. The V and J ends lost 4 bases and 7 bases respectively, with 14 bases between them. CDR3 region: CASSRGGRMNEQFF. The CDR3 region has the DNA TGCGCCAGCAGCCGGGGGGGGCGGATGAATGAGCAGTTCTTC.

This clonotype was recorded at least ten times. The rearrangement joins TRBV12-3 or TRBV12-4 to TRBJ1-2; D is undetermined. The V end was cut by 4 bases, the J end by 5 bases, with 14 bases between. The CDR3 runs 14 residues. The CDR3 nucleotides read TGTGCCAGCAGTTGGCGCGCGGGGAGTTATGGCTACACCTTC. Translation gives CASSWRAGSYGYTF.

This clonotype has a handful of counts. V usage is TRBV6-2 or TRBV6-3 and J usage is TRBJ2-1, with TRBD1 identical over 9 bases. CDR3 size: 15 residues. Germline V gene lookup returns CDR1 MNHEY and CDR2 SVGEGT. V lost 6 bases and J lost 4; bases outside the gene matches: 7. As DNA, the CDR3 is TGTGCCAGCAGATCCGGGACAGGGCGATACAATGAGCAGTTCTTC. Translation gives CASRSGTGRYNEQFF.

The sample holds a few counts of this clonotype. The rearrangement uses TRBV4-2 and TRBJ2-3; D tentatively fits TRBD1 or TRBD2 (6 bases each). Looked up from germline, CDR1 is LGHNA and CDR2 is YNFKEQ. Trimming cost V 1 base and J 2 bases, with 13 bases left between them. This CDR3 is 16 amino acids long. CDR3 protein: CASSQATRGDTDTQYF. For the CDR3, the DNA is TGTGCCAGCAGCCAAGCGACTAGGGGGGACACAGATACGCAGTATTTT.

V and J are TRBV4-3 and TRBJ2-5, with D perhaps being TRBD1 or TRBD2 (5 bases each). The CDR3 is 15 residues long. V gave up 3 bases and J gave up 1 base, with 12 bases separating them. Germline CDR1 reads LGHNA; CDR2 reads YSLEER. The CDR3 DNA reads TGCGCCAGCAGCCACCAAACCGGGACCCAAGAGACCCAGTACTTC. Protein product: CASSHQTGTQETQYF.